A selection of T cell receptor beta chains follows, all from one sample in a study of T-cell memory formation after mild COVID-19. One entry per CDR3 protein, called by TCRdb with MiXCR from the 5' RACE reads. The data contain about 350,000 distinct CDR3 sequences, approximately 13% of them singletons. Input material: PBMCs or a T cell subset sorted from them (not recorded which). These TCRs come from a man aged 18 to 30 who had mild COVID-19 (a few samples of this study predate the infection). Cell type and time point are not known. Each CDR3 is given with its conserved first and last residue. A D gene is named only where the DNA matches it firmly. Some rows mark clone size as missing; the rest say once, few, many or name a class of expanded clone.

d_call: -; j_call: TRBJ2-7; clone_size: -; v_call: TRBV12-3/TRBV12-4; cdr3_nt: TGTGCCAGCAGCTCTACAACTGGAACGTCCTACGAGCAGTACTTC; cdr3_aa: CASSSTTGTSYEQYF
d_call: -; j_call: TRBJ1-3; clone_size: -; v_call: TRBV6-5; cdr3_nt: TGTGCCAGCAGTTACTCGACGAGGGGAAACACCATATATTTT; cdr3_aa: CASSYSTRGNTIYF
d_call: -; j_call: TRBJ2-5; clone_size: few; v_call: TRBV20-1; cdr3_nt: TGCAGTGCTAGAACGGTGCTATCTCAAGAGACCCAGTACTTC; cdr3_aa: CSARTVLSQETQYF
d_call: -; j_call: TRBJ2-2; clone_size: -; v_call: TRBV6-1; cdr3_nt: TGTGCCAGCAGTGTCAGGGTCACCGGGGAGCTGTTTTTT; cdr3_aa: CASSVRVTGELFF
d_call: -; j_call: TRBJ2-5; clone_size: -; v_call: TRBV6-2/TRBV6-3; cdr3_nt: TGTGCCAGCCCGCTGCAGGGGAGAGAGACCCAGTACTTC; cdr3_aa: CASPLQGRETQYF
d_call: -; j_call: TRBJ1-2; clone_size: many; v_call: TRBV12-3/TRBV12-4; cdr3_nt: TGTGCCAGCAGTTGGGGGGGTGGCTACACCTTC; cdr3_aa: CASSWGGGYTF
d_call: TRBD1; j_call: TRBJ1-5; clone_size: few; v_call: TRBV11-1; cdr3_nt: TGTGCCAGCAGCTTAGACCCGACAGGGCGGCAGCCCCAGCATTTT; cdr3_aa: CASSLDPTGRQPQHF
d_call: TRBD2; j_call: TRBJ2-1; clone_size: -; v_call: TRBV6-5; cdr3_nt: TGTGCCAGCAGTTACTCGACTAGCGTTACCAATGAGCAGTTCTTC; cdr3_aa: CASSYSTSVTNEQFF
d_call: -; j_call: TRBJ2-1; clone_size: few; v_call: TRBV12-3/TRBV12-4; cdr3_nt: TGTGCCAGCAGTTTAGGACAGGCTGGGCCAATTGAGCAGTTCTTC; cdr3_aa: CASSLGQAGPIEQFF
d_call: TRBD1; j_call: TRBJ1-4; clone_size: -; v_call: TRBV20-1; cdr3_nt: TGCAGTGCTAGAGCCCTGAACCCGGGACAGGGGGCGCCTCGGGAAAAACTGTTTTTT; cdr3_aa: CSARALNPGQGAPREKLFF
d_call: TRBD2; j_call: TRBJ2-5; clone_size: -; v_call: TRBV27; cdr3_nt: TGTGCCAACGGGAGGGCGCTCTTC; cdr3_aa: CANGRALF
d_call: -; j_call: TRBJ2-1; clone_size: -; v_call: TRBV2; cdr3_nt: TGTGCCAGCAGAAGGGGCAAGTCGCAGTTCTTC; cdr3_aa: CASRRGKSQFF
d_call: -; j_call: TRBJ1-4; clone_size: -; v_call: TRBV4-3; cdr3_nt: TGCGCCAGCAGCCAAGATTTATTATGGGGCGGGGCCCTAAATGAAAAACTGTTTTTT; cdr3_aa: CASSQDLLWGGALNEKLFF
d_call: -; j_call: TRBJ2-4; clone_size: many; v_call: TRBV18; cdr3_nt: TGTGCCAGCTCACCACCGTCCCGCGTTTCAGACATTCAGTACTTC; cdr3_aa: CASSPPSRVSDIQYF
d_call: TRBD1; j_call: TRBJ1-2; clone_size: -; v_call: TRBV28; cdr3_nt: TGTGCCAGCAAGGGACAGTACTATGGCTACACCTTC; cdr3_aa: CASKGQYYGYTF
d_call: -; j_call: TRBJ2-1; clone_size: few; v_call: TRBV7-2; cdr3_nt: TGTGCCAGCAGTTTAGCCGGACTCAGGGGCAATGAGCAGTTCTTC; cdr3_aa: CASSLAGLRGNEQFF
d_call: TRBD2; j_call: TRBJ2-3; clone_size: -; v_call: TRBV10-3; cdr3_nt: TGTGCCATCAGCCAGGGACTAGCGCCAGATACGCAGTATTTT; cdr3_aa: CAISQGLAPDTQYF
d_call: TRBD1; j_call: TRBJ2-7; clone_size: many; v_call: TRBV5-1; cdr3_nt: TGCGCCAGCAGCCCCGGGACAGGGGTTGCGCAGCAGTACTTC; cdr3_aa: CASSPGTGVAQQYF
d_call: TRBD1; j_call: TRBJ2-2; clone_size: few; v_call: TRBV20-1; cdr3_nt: TGCAGTGCTACCAGGGGGCCTGGGGAGCTGTTTTTT; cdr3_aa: CSATRGPGELFF
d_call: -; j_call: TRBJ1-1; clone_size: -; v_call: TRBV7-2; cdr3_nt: TGTGCCAGCAGCTTAGGCGCCAGGGGGAACACTGAAGCTTTCTTT; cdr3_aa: CASSLGARGNTEAFF
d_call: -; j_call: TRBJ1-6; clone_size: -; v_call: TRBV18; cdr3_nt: TGTGCCAGCTCACCAGGGGGAGGTAATTCACCCCTCCACTTT; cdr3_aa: CASSPGGGNSPLHF
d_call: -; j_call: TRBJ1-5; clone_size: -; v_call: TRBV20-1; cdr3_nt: TGCAGTGCTAGAGACCCTGCGGGGGGAGGGGGAGGTCAGCCCCAGCATTTT; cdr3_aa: CSARDPAGGGGGQPQHF
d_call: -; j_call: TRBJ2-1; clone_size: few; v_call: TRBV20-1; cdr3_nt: TGCAGTGCTCGAACCCCAGGGGTGAATGAGCAGTTCTTC; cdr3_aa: CSARTPGVNEQFF
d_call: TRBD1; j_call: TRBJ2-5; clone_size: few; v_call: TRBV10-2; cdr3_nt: TGCGCCAGCACTTGGACAGGGGCAAGGACCCAGTACTTC; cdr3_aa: CASTWTGARTQYF
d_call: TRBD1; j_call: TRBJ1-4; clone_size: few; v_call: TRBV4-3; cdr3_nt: TGCGCCAGCAGCCACAGGGGGACAAGTGGATCAGAAAAACTGTTTTTT; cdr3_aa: CASSHRGTSGSEKLFF
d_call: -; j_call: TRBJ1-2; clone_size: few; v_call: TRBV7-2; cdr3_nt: TGTGCCAGCAGAATGGGGGAGGCTAGGTTTGGCTACACCTTC; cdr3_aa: CASRMGEARFGYTF
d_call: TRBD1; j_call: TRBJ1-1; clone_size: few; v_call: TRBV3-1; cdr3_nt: TGTGCCAGCAGACCCGGACAGGGCCCCACTGAAGCTTTCTTT; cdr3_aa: CASRPGQGPTEAFF
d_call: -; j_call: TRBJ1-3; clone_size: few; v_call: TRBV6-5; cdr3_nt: TGTGCCAGCAGTTATTCCCTGCCTGGAAACACCATATATTTT; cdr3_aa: CASSYSLPGNTIYF
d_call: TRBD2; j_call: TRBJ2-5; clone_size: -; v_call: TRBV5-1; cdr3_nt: TGCGCCAGCAGGTCCGGCGGGGGTTTACAAGAGACCCAGTACTTC; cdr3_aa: CASRSGGGLQETQYF
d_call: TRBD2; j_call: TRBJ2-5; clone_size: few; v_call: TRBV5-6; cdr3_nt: TGTGCCAGCAGCGTGAGGACTAGCTCATGGCAAGAGACCCAGTACTTC; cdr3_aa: CASSVRTSSWQETQYF
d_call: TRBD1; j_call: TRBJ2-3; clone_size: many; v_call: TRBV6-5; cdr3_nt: TGTGCCAGCAGTAGGACAGGGGTGCTACGCACAGATACGCAGTATTTT; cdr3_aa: CASSRTGVLRTDTQYF
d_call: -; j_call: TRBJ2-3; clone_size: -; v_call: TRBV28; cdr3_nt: TGTGCCAGCAGTCTCCACCCTAGAGTCAATACGCAGTATTTT; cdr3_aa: CASSLHPRVNTQYF
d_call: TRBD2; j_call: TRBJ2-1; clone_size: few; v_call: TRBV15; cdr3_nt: TGTGCCACCAAACTGGGGCCGGGGGGGCCGGTCAATGAGCAGTTCTTC; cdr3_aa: CATKLGPGGPVNEQFF
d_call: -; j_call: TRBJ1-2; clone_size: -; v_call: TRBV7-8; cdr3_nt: TGTGCCAGCAGCTTAATGAGACAGGAGACTAACTATGGCTACACCTTC; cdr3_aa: CASSLMRQETNYGYTF
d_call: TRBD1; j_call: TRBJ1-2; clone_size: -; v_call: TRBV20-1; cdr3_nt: TGCAGTGCAACCGGGACAGCTAGTAACTATGGCTACACCTTC; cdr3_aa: CSATGTASNYGYTF